The present T cell receptor (beta chain) was sequenced within a study of shared clonotypes between healthy human individuals. Each subset's genomic DNA was split evenly across several immunoSEQ plates. Sorted-subset replicate PCR reactions contained 200 ng DNA, corresponding to some 28,000 T cell genomes. Using immunoSEQ multiplex PCR, the repertoire was profiled, and TCRdb retains in-frame clones only, with some absent. The repertoire holds approximately 2,000,000 clones, with about 93% as singletons. Naive CD8 cells lacked CD45RO, underwent positive selection for CCR7 and left out terminally differentiated effector memory CD45RA+ cells. With V trimmed by 8 bases and J by 5 bases, 9 bases remained unmatched. The CDR3 spans 14 residues. Germline CDR1 is ENHRY and CDR2 is SYGVKD.

Source material: naive CD8+ T cells from PBMCs. The clonotype originates from a young man in good health. Some clones in this sample may be carry-over from other donors' samples. The chain uses TRBV10-3 and TRBJ2-7, with 10 nucleotides matching TRBD1. The CDR3 DNA reads TGTGCCATCGCGAGGGACAGGGGAGGTGACGAGCAGTACTTC. Amino acids: CAIARDRGGDEQYF.